This T cell receptor (beta chain) was retrieved from a study of regulatory T cells in long-lasting Graves disease. In the study overall: Persistent Graves' disease denoted over 5 years of antithyroid drugs plus positive TSH receptor antibodies. Points from the study as a whole: New patients shared fewer public clonotypes (about 1,000) than persistent patients did (about 3,000). Persistent cases favored TRBV28, TRBJ1-2 and TRBJ2-5.

Trimming cost V 7 bases and J 1 base, with 13 bases left between them. Germline CDR1 LNHNV, CDR2 YYDKDF (reference sequence). The CDR3 runs 14 residues. According to the study, TCR beta libraries were built with iRepertoire HTBI primers and CDR3-region Arm-PCR. TCRdb analysed the multiplex PCR reads with MiXCR anew, one entry per CDR3 protein. The repertoire holds hundreds of thousands of distinct CDR3 sequences, with approximately 29% as singletons. Time point indicated: persistent/refractory GD, antithyroid drugs over 5 years with positive TRAb. The TCR library was made from RNA extracted from PBMCs. Worth noting for this clonotype: Antigen unknown.

The J gene is TRBJ1-2, the V gene TRBV15, with D perhaps matching TRBD1 (6 bases). Sequenced here: peripheral blood mononuclear cells (PBMCs), sampled when the disease was refractory, from a patient treated with antithyroid drugs. The sequence was collected from a female donor with Graves disease. CDR3 DNA sequence: TGTGCCACCACCACGACAGGCAATAACTATGGCTACACCTTC. This encodes CATTTTGNNYGYTF.